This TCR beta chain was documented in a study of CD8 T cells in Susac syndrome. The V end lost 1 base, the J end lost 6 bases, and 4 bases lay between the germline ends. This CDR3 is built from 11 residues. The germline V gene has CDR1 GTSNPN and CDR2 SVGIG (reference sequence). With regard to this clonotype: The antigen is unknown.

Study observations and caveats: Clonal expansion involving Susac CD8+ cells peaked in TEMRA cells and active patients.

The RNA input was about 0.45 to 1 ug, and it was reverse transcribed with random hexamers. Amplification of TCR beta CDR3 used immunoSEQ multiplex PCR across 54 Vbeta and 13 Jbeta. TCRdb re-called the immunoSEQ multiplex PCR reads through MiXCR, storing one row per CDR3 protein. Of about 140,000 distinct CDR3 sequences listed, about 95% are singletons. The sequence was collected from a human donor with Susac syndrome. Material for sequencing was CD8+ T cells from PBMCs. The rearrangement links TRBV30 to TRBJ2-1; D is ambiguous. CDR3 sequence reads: CAWSDSNEQFF. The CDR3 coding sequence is TGTGCCTGGAGTGATAGCAATGAGCAGTTCTTC.